Each of the 28 T cell receptor beta chains below was sequenced from the same sample in a study of T cell responses to AZD1222 COVID-19 vaccine. TCRdb's table, derived via immunoSEQ multiplex PCR, lists solely in-frame clones and lacks some. The sample holds 130,000 to 150,000 clones, approximately 89% seen once. Here the sequenced sample was peripheral blood, taken on day 0 of AZD1222 vaccination. These receptors originate from an adult in good health.

The table lists this clone with a count of one. This chain links TRBV11-2 with TRBJ1-3; D ambiguous. The CDR3 length is 16 residues. Trimming took 1 base from V and 0 from J, leaving 10 bases between them. Germline V gene sequence: CDR1 SGHAT, CDR2 FQNNGV. The CDR3, as DNA: TGTGCCAGCAGCTTAGTGCCAAGCCGCTCTGGAAACACCATATATTTT. Translation: CASSLVPSRSGNTIYF.

V is TRBV28 and J is TRBJ1-3; no definite D call. Germline CDR1 and CDR2: MDHEN and SYDVKM. The V end lost 4 bases, the J end lost 0 bases, and 10 bases lay between the germline ends. The CDR3 length is 15 residues. CDR3 sequence: CASSSHGASGNTIYF. The CDR3, as DNA: TGTGCCAGCAGTTCGCATGGAGCCTCTGGAAACACCATATATTTT.

The V and J genes are TRBV28 and TRBJ2-3; D is perhaps TRBD1 (6 bases). Trimming cost V 5 bases and J 1 base, with 10 bases left between them. Germline values: CDR1 MDHEN, CDR2 SYDVKM. The CDR3 contains 14 residues. The CDR3, as DNA: TGTGCCAGCAGTAGGAGACAGGGCACAGATACGCAGTATTTT. It encodes CASSRRQGTDTQYF.

The gene calls are TRBV7-2 and TRBJ1-1; a possible D gene is TRBD1 (6 bases). This CDR3 comprises 16 residues. V was shortened by 1 base and J by 0 bases, with 12 bases between the two germline ends. CDR1 is SGHTA and CDR2 is FQGNSA in the germline V gene. The CDR3 loop reads CASSLVGGALNTEAFF. The CDR3, as DNA: TGTGCCAGCAGCTTAGTGGGGGGGGCCCTGAACACTGAAGCTTTCTTT.

The chain couples TRBV9 to TRBJ1-6; 7 bases agree with TRBD1. Germline V gives CDR1 SGDLS, CDR2 YYNGEE. This CDR3 spans 15 amino acids. Unmatched junction bases numbered 10, after V lost 5 bases and J lost 8 bases. CDR3 protein: CASRRQGRPDSPLHF. CDR3 DNA: TGTGCCAGCAGGAGACAGGGTCGACCGGATTCACCCCTCCACTTT.

V is TRBV30 and J is TRBJ2-2; D is undetermined. CDR1 is GTSNPN and CDR2 is SVGIG in the germline V gene (reference sequence). Trimming removed 1 base at V and 6 bases at J, with 9 bases between. The CDR3 runs to 13 residues. In DNA form, the CDR3 reads TGTGCCTGGAGTGCACAAGCAGCCGGGGAGCTGTTTTTT. Translating gives CAWSAQAAGELFF.

This chain joins TRBV5-4 and TRBJ1-4, with TRBD1 as a possible D gene (5 bases). Trimming left V 2 bases short and J 4 bases short, with 9 bases between. The CDR3 loop spans 14 amino acids. Germline V gene data show CDR1 as SGHNT and CDR2 as YYREEE (reference sequence). The CDR3 sequence is CASSFEGFNEKLFF. As DNA, the CDR3 is TGTGCCAGCAGCTTCGAGGGGTTTAATGAAAAACTGTTTTTT. The full variable domain, with the rest looked up from reference TRBV5-4 and TRBJ1-4, is ETGVTQSPTHLIKTRGQQVTLRCSSQSGHNTVSWYQQALGQGPQFIFQYYREEENGRGNFPPRFSGLQFPNYSSELNVNALELDDSALYLCASSFEGFNEKLFFGSGTQLSVL.

This clone has more than one count but fewer than ten. The chain combines TRBV4-2 with TRBJ1-5; D not certain. Deletions cut 0 bases from V and 0 bases from J, with 9 bases between. The CDR3 is 16 amino acids. Germline V gene sequence: CDR1 LGHNA, CDR2 YNFKEQ. The CDR3: CASSQEAVYSNQPQHF. DNA for the CDR3: TGTGCCAGCAGCCAAGAAGCCGTTTATAGCAATCAGCCCCAGCATTTT.

This chain links TRBV18 with TRBJ1-2, with D perhaps matching TRBD1 (5 bases). V lost 3 bases and J 2 bases, leaving 16 bases between the germline ends. CDR1 and CDR2 (germline): KGHSH, LQKENI. The CDR3 spans 16 residues. In nucleotides, the CDR3 is TGTGCCAGCTCACCTTCCGGGGCCCTTTTCAACTATGGCTACACCTTC. Translated, it gives CASSPSGALFNYGYTF.

The chain is built from TRBV5-1 and TRBJ1-2, with TRBD1 as a possible D gene (5 bases). The CDR3 extends over 14 amino acids. The V gene's germline CDR1 is SGHRS and CDR2 YFSETQ. V dropped 0 bases and J dropped 6 bases, with 12 bases sitting between them. The CDR3 DNA sequence: TGCGCCAGCAGCTTGGGGGGCGCGGCGGATGGCTACACCTTC. It is translated as CASSLGGAADGYTF.

This rearrangement joins TRBV7-2 to TRBJ1-5; 8 positions match TRBD1. The CDR3 runs to 13 residues. From germline, CDR1 is SGHTA and CDR2 FQGNSA. Trimming cost V 5 bases and J 7 bases; bases outside gene matches: 4. The CDR3 is CASSPQGEQPQHF. The DNA for the CDR3 is TGTGCCAGCAGCCCACAGGGGGAACAGCCCCAGCATTTT.

This clone has only one observation. The V gene is TRBV5-1, the J gene TRBJ1-4; D is ambiguous. Germline V CDR1 and CDR2: SGHRS, YFSETQ. There are 14 residues in the CDR3. V was shortened by 2 bases and J by 12 bases, with 17 bases between the two germline ends. CDR3 sequence: CASSLGGSSPELFF. The CDR3 bases are TGCGCCAGCAGCTTAGGCGGGTCCTCGCCGGAACTGTTTTTT.

In its sample, this clone was seen a few times. The chain uses TRBV10-2 and TRBJ2-2; D is undetermined. The V and J ends lost 3 bases and 6 bases respectively, with 5 bases between them. The CDR3 is 12 residues long. Germline CDR1 is WSHSY and CDR2 is SAAADI. CDR3 residues: CASSEVPGELFF. CDR3 sequence (DNA): TGCGCCAGCAGTGAAGTTCCCGGGGAGCTGTTTTTT.

The V gene is TRBV6-6, the J gene TRBJ2-7; 12 bases line up with TRBD2. The trim removed 6 bases at V and 3 bases at J, leaving 6 bases unmatched. Germline V CDR1 and CDR2: MNHNY, SVGAGI (reference sequence). The length of the CDR3 is 15 residues. CDR3 in DNA: TGTGCCAGCAGAGACGGACTAGCGGGGATCTACGAGCAGTACTTC. Translating it yields CASRDGLAGIYEQYF.

This chain uses TRBV3-1 (or the pseudogene TRBV3-2) with TRBJ2-2; D may be TRBD2 (7 bases). The CDR3 totals 16 residues. Trimming took off 6 bases at V and 4 bases at J, with 18 bases between the two ends. Germline assignment: CDR1 LGHDT and CDR2 YNNKEL (reference sequence). The CDR3 region has the DNA TGTGCCAGCAGACCCCGGGGGGCTCTGGTCACCGGGGAGCTGTTTTTT. This gives the protein CASRPRGALVTGELFF.

The chain couples TRBV6-1 to TRBJ1-5; 7 bases are a match to TRBD1. This CDR3 region has 13 residues. Germline V gene sequence: CDR1 MNHNS, CDR2 SASEGT. J gave up 3 bases and V 7 bases, and 3 bases lay outside the gene matches. The CDR3 nucleotides read TGTGCCAGCACGACAGGGTACAATCAGCCCCAGCATTTT. This gives the protein CASTTGYNQPQHF.

The genes are TRBV12-3 or TRBV12-4 and TRBJ1-1, with D tentatively TRBD1 (5 bases). CDR3 size: 13 residues. Trimming left V 7 bases short and J 4 bases short, with 13 bases between. The CDR3 reads CASTPMGGTEAFF. The CDR3 DNA reads as TGTGCCAGCACCCCCATGGGGGGCACTGAAGCTTTCTTT.

The V and J genes are TRBV7-3 and TRBJ1-1; D is unresolved. Germline CDR1 and CDR2: SGHTA and FQGTGA. The CDR3 is made up of 14 amino acids. The V end was cut by 0 bases, the J end by 5 bases, with 10 bases between. CDR3 residues: CASSLTYLVTEAFF. The CDR3 DNA sequence: TGTGCCAGCAGCTTAACGTATCTGGTGACTGAAGCTTTCTTT.

This chain connects TRBV7-9 to TRBJ1-1; D is unclear. The V gene's germline CDR1 is SEHNR and CDR2 FQNEAQ (reference sequence). V was shortened by 5 bases and J by 2 bases, with 15 bases between the two germline ends. The CDR3 is 15 amino acids. The CDR3 loop reads CASSPLGQLNTEAFF. The DNA for the CDR3 is TGTGCCAGCAGCCCCCTCGGGCAGCTTAACACTGAAGCTTTCTTT.

The chain couples TRBV2 to TRBJ2-3, with D perhaps matching TRBD2 (6 bases). The germline gives CDR1 SNHLY, CDR2 FYNNEI. V was cut by 2 bases and J by 5 bases, with 20 bases left in between. This CDR3 contains 17 residues. The DNA of the CDR3 is TGTGCCAGCAGTGAATTAGAGTGGGGGGTGCGGGGAGATACGCAGTATTTT. Translating it yields CASSELEWGVRGDTQYF.

This chain links TRBV7-9 with TRBJ1-6, with D unresolved. From germline, CDR1 is SEHNR and CDR2 FQNEAQ (reference sequence). The CDR3 length is 16 residues. V was shortened by 5 bases and J by 6 bases, with 17 bases between the two germline ends. DNA for the CDR3: TGTGCCAGCAGCCCCCGGGAACTGGGCCTTAATTCACCCCTCCACTTT. Translated, it gives CASSPRELGLNSPLHF.

The chain combines TRBV4-2 with TRBJ1-2; unclear D gene. The germline V and J ends were trimmed by 2 bases and 4 bases, with 11 bases remaining between them. CDR3 size: 14 residues. Germline loops: CDR1 LGHNA, CDR2 YNFKEQ. The CDR3 spells CASSQLIPAYGYTF. The CDR3 DNA follows: TGTGCCAGCAGCCAACTAATACCGGCCTATGGCTACACCTTC.

V and J are TRBV18 and TRBJ1-1, with D possibly being TRBD1 (6 bases). Trimming removed 4 bases from V and 3 bases from J, with 12 bases in between. The CDR3 runs to 14 residues. Germline V gives CDR1 KGHSH, CDR2 LQKENI. The CDR3 DNA sequence: TGTGCCAGCTCACGATTACAGGGAGACACTGAAGCTTTCTTT. It is translated as CASSRLQGDTEAFF. Full variable domain (rest looked up from reference TRBV18 and TRBJ1-1): NAGVMQNPRHLVRRRGQEARLRCSPMKGHSHVYWYRQLPEEGLKFMVYLQKENIIDESGMPKERFSAEFPKEGPSILRIQQVVRGDSAAYFCASSRLQGDTEAFFGQGTRLTVV.

The count of this clone is one. The chain is built from TRBV6-5 and TRBJ2-6; D is unresolved. This CDR3 comprises 14 residues. Germline V gives CDR1 MNHEY, CDR2 SVGAGI. Trimming removed 1 base at V and 0 bases at J, with 1 base between. The DNA of the CDR3 is TGTGCCAGCAGTTACTTCTCTGGGGCCAACGTCCTGACTTTC. Protein: CASSYFSGANVLTF.

The rearrangement links TRBV7-2 to TRBJ1-4; the match to TRBD1 covers 10 bases. This CDR3 is 13 amino acids long. The V segment lost 5 bases and the J segment 7 bases; nucleotides outside the gene matches: 1. Germline loops: CDR1 SGHTA, CDR2 FQGNSA. The CDR3 DNA sequence: TGTGCCAGCAGCCGGGACAGGGGTGAAAAACTGTTTTTT. The encoded protein is CASSRDRGEKLFF.

This clone has only one observation. This sequence joins TRBV4-1 and TRBJ1-3; D is undetermined. Deletions cut 1 base from V and 0 bases from J, with 10 bases between. Germline V gene lookup returns CDR1 MGHRA and CDR2 YSYEKL. This CDR3 contains 16 residues. CDR3 sequence (DNA): TGCGCCAGCAGCCAAGTGGGCCCGTTCTCTGGAAACACCATATATTTT. The encoded protein is CASSQVGPFSGNTIYF.

The table lists this clone with a count of one. The gene calls are TRBV7-2 and TRBJ2-5; 8 positions match TRBD2. V gave up 2 bases and J gave up 4 bases; unmatched junction bases: 9. The germline V gene has CDR1 SGHTA and CDR2 FQGNSA. This CDR3 is built from 16 residues. The CDR3 reads CASSLFGTSQVETQYF. The CDR3, as DNA: TGTGCCAGCAGCTTATTCGGGACTAGTCAAGTAGAGACCCAGTACTTC.

The rearrangement joins TRBV9 to TRBJ2-1; a weak D match, TRBD2 (5 bases). The germline CDR1 and CDR2 sequences are SGDLS and YYNGEE. The CDR3 has 14 residues. Between the trimmed V and J ends, which lost 0 bases and 4 bases, there was a span of 8 bases. CDR3 loop: CASSVVGGYNEQFF. DNA of the CDR3: TGTGCCAGCAGCGTAGTCGGCGGGTACAATGAGCAGTTCTTC.